This TCR beta chain was identified in a study of cytomegalovirus exposure and HLA in healthy donors. This clone was detected only once. Germline V gene data show CDR1 as SNHLY and CDR2 as FYNNEI. This CDR3 has 13 residues. The V gene end was trimmed by 7 bases and the J gene end by 6 bases; junction bases not matched to a gene: 5. The method was immunoSEQ multiplex PCR; TCRdb's version includes in-frame clones alone and lacks a portion of them. The sample shows some 200,000 clones, roughly 88% of them seen only once. The sequence derives from a woman in her 30s in good health and CMV-seropositive. What was sequenced was PBMCs. The chain uses TRBV2 and TRBJ2-1, with 8 bases aligning to TRBD2. The CDR3 protein is CASNRRGVNEQFF. As DNA, the CDR3 is TGTGCCAGCAACAGGCGGGGGGTCAATGAGCAGTTCTTC.